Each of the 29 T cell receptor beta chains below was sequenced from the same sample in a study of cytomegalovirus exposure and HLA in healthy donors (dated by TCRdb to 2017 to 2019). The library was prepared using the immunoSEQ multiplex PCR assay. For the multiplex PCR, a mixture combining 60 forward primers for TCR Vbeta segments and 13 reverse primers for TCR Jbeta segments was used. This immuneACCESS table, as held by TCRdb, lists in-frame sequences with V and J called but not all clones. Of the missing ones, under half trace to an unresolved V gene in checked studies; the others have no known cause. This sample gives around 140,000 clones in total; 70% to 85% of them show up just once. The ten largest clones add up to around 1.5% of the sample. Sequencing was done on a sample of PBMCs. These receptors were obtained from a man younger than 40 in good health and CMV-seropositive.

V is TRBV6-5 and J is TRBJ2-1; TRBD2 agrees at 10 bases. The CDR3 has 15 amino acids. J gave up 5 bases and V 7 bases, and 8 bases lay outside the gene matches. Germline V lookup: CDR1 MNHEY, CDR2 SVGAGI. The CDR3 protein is CASTIIAGGHNEQFF. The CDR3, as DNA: TGTGCCAGCACTATCATAGCGGGAGGCCACAATGAGCAGTTCTTC.

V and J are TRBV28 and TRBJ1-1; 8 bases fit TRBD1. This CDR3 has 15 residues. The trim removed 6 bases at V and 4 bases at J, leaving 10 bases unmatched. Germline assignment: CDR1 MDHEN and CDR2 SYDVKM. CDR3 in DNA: TGTGCCAGCAGAGGATCCAGGGGGCGAGCCACTGAAGCTTTCTTT. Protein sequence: CASRGSRGRATEAFF.

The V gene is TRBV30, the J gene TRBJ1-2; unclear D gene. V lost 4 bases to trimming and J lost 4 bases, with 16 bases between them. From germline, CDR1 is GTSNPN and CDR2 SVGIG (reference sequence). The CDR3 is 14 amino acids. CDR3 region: CAWNMVGSGYGYTF. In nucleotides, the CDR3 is TGTGCCTGGAATATGGTTGGATCGGGCTATGGCTACACCTTC.

CDR3 sequence reads: CASSVLGGDNEKLFF. DNA of the CDR3: TGTGCCAGCAGCGTTCTGGGGGGAGATAATGAAAAACTGTTTTTT. This rearrangement joins TRBV9 to TRBJ1-4; maybe TRBD1 (5 bases). The CDR3 extends over 15 amino acids. The germline CDR1 and CDR2 sequences are SGDLS and YYNGEE. Trimming cost V 2 bases and J 4 bases, with 12 bases left between them. Variable domain in full (rest from reference TRBV9 and TRBJ1-4): DSGVTQTPKHLITATGQRVTLRCSPRSGDLSVYWYQQSLDQGLQFLIQYYNGEERAKGNILERFSAQQFPDLHSELNLSSLELGDSALYFCASSVLGGDNEKLFFGSGTQLSVL.

The DNA for the CDR3 is TGTGCCAGCAGCTGGACTAGCGGGAAGGACGAGCAGTACTTC. Encoded protein: CASSWTSGKDEQYF. The chain combines TRBV5-4 with TRBJ2-5; 12 bases match TRBD2. The J call may not be correct, given that the DNA end is closer to TRBJ2-7. Germline loops: CDR1 SGHNT, CDR2 YYREEE (reference sequence). The CDR3 covers 14 residues.

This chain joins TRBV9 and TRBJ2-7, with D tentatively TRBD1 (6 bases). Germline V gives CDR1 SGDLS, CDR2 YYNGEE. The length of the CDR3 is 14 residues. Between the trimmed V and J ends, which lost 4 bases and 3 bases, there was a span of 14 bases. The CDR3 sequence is CASSPRDTHYEQYF. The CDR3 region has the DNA TGTGCCAGCAGCCCCCGGGACACCCACTACGAGCAGTACTTC.

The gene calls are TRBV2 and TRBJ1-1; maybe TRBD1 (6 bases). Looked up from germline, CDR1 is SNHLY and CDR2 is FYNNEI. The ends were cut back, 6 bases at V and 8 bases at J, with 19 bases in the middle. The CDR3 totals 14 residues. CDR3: CASRTLGQLLEAFF. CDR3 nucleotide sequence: TGTGCCAGCAGGACCCTAGGACAGCTTTTAGAAGCTTTCTTT.

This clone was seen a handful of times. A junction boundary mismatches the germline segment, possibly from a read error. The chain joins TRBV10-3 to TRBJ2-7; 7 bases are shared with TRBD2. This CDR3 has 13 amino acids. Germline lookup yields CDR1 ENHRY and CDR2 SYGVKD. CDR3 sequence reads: CASSRGDLAEQYF. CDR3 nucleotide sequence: TGTGCCAGCAGTCGGGGGGACCTAGCAGAGCAGTACTTC.

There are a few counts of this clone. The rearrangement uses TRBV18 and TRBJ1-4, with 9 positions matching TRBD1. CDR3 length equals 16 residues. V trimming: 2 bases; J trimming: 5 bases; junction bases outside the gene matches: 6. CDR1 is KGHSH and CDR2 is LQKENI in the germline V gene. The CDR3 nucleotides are TGTGCCAGCTCACCAAAGTCGGGACAGGGAAATGAAAAACTGTTTTTT. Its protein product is CASSPKSGQGNEKLFF. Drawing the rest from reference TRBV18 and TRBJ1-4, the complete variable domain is NAGVMQNPRHLVRRRGQEARLRCSPMKGHSHVYWYRQLPEEGLKFMVYLQKENIIDESGMPKERFSAEFPKEGPSILRIQQVVRGDSAAYFCASSPKSGQGNEKLFFGSGTQLSVL.

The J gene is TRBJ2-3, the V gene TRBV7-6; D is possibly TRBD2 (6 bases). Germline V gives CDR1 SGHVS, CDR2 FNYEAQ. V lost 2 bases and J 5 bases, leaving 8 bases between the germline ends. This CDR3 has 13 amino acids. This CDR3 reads CASSLLGGDTQYF. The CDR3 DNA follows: TGTGCCAGCAGCTTATTGGGGGGAGATACGCAGTATTTT.

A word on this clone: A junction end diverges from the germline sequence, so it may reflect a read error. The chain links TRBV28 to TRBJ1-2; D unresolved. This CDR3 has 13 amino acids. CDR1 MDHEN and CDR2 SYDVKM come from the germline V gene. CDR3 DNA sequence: TGTGCCAGCAGTCTTATCCCTAACTATGGCCACACCTTC. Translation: CASSLIPNYGHTF.

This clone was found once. CDR3 in amino acids: CASSPAGGANTEAFF. The CDR3, as DNA: TGTGCCAGCAGTCCAGCAGGGGGCGCGAACACTGAAGCTTTCTTT. The V call is TRBV28, the J call TRBJ1-1; 8 nucleotides match TRBD1. The J segment lost 1 base and the V segment lost 5 bases, leaving 6 bases of the junction unmatched. This CDR3 has 15 amino acids. The germline V gene encodes CDR1 MDHEN and CDR2 SYDVKM.

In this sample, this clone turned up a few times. The CDR3 DNA sequence: TGTGCCAGCAGCTTAACGGCGGGGGGTAGCGGCAGCACAGATACGCAGTATTTT. Translation: CASSLTAGGSGSTDTQYF. J is TRBJ2-3 and V is TRBV7-3; 8 nucleotides agree with TRBD2. The CDR3 is made up of 18 amino acids. Looked up from germline, CDR1 is SGHTA and CDR2 is FQGTGA. The trim removed 0 bases at V and 0 bases at J, leaving 8 bases unmatched.

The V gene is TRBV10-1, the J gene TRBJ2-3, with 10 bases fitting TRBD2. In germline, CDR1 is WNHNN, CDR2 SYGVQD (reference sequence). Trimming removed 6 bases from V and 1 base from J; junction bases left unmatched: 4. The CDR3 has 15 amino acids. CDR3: CASSLGTSGTDTQYF. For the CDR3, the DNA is TGCGCCAGCAGCCTGGGGACTAGCGGCACAGATACGCAGTATTTT.

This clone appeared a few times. CDR3 nucleotide sequence: TGTGCCAGCAGGGGACTGGGGGTCCGAGGTGAAAAACTGTTTTTT. Amino acid sequence: CASRGLGVRGEKLFF. V gene TRBV2 combines with J gene TRBJ1-4; perhaps TRBD1 as D (5 bases). The V and J ends lost 6 bases and 7 bases respectively, with 18 bases between them. The germline CDR1 and CDR2 sequences are SNHLY and FYNNEI. This CDR3 is built from 15 residues.

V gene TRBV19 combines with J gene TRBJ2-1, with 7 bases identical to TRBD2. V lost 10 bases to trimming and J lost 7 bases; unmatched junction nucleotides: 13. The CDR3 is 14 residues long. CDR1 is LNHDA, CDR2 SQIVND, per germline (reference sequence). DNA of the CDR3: TGTGCCACCCGGGTCGGGAGGCTCTGGAATGAGCAGTTCTTC. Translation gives CATRVGRLWNEQFF. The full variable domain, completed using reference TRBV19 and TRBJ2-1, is DGGITQSPKYLFRKEGQNVTLSCEQNLNHDAMYWYRQDPGQGLRLIYYSQIVNDFQKGDIAEGYSVSREKKESFPLTVTSAQKNPTAFYLCATRVGRLWNEQFFGPGTRLTVL.

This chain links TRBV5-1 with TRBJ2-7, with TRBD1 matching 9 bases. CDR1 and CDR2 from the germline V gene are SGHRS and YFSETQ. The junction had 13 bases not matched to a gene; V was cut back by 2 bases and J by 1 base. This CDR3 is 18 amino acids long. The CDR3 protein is CASSFALGTGQVSYEQYF. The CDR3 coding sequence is TGCGCCAGCAGCTTTGCCCTAGGGACAGGGCAGGTTTCCTACGAGCAGTACTTC.

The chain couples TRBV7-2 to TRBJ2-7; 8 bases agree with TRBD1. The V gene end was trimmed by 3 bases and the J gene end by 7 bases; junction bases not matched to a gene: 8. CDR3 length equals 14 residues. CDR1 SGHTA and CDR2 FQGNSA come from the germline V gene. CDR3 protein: CASSLGQVNREQYF. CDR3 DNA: TGTGCCAGCAGCTTGGGACAGGTGAATAGGGAGCAGTACTTC.

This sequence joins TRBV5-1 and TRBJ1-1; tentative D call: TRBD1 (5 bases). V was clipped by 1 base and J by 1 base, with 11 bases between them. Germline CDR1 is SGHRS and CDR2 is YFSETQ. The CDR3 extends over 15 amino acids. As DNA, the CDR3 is TGCGCCAGCAGCTTGTGGGGCAGGCAGAACACTGAAGCTTTCTTT. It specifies CASSLWGRQNTEAFF.

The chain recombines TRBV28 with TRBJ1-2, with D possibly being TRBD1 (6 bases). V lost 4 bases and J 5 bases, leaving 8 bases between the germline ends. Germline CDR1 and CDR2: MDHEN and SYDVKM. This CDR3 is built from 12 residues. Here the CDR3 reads CASSSGQYGYTF. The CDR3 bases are TGTGCCAGCAGTTCCGGACAGTATGGCTACACCTTC.

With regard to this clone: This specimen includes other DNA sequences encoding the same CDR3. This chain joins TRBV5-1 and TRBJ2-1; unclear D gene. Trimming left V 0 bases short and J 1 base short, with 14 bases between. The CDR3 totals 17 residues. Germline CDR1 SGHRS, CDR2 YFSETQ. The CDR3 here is CASSLASSSVSYNEQFF. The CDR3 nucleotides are TGCGCCAGCAGCTTGGCGAGTTCCTCTGTATCCTACAATGAGCAGTTCTTC.

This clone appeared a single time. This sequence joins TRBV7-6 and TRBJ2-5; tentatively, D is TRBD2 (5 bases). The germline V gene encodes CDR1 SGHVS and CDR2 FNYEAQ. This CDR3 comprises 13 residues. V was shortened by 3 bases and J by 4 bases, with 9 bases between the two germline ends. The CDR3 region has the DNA TGTGCCAGCAGCTTGGCCCGGGGAGAGACCCAGTACTTC. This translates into CASSLARGETQYF.

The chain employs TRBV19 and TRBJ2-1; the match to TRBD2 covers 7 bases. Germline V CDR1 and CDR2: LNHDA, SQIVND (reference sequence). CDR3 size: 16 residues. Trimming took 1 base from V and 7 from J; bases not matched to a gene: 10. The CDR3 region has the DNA TGTGCCAGTAGTATAGCTGGGCTAGCGGAGGGGAATGAGCAGTTCTTC. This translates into CASSIAGLAEGNEQFF.

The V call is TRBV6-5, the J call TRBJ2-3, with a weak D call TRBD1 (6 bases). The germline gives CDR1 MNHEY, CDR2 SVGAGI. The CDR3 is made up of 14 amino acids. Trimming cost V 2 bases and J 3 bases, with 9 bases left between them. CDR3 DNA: TGTGCCAGCAGTTACAGTCAGGGGACAGATACGCAGTATTTT. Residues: CASSYSQGTDTQYF.

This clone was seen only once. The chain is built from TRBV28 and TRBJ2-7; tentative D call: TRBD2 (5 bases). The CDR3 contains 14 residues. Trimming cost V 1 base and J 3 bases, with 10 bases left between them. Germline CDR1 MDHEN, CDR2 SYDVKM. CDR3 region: CASSLSDFHYEQYF. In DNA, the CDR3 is TGTGCCAGCAGTTTATCGGACTTCCACTACGAGCAGTACTTC.

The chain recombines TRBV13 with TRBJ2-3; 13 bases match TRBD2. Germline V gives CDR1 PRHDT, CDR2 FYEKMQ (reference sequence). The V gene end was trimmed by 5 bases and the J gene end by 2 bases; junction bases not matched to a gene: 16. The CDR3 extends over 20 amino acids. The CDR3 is CASSPQTGTSGEEYTDTQYF. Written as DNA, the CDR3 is TGTGCCAGCAGCCCCCAGACCGGGACTAGCGGGGAGGAATACACAGATACGCAGTATTTT.

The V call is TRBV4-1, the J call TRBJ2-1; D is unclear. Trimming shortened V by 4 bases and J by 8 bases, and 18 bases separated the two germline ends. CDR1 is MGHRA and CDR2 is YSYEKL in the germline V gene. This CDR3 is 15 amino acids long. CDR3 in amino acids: CASSLLTFGADEQFF. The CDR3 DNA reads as TGCGCCAGCAGCCTACTCACATTCGGAGCCGATGAGCAGTTCTTC.

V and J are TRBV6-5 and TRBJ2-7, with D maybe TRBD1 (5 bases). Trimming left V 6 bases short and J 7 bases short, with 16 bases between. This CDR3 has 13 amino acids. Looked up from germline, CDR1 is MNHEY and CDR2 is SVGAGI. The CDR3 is CASRQRQRKEQYF. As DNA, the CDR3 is TGTGCCAGCAGGCAACGACAGAGAAAGGAGCAGTACTTC.

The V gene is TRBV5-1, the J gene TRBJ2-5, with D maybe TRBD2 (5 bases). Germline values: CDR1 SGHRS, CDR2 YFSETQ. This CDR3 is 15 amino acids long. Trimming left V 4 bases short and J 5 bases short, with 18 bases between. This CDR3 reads CASSPGIGDGETQYF. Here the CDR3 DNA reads TGCGCCAGCAGCCCGGGGATTGGCGATGGCGAGACCCAGTACTTC.